This TCR beta chain derives from a study of early T cells in non-severe SARS-CoV-2 infection. Background on the study: Chains stayed unpaired after sequencing of bulk RNA from unsorted whole blood. Study results and caveats: VDJdb matches were skewed toward anti-spike CD8 T cell responses.

This clonotype was seen repeatedly, ten times or more. Its specificity is unknown. The V gene end was trimmed by 5 bases and the J gene end by 10 bases; junction bases not matched to a gene: 12. Germline V gene lookup returns CDR1 SGHAT and CDR2 FQNNGV. This CDR3 spans 15 amino acids. Each cDNA molecule carried a unique molecular identifier. Each CDR3 protein gets one entry after TCRdb re-called the 5' RACE reads with MiXCR. The data show roughly 66,000 distinct CDR3 sequences, approximately 10% seen once. The receptor's source is an adult who was a healthcare worker with PCR-confirmed SARS-CoV-2 infection or an uninfected control (not recorded which). The rearrangement links TRBV11-2 to TRBJ2-1; 9 bases align to TRBD2. Sequences were obtained from whole blood. In nucleotides, the CDR3 is TGTGCCAGCAGCCCAGAGGAGGCGGGAGGGCCCGAGCAGTTCTTC. Residues: CASSPEEAGGPEQFF.